The source of this TCR beta chain is a study of Graves' ophthalmopathy and Graves' hyperthyroidism. This CDR3 spans 19 amino acids. Germline CDR1 MDHEN, CDR2 SYDVKM. The J segment lost 5 bases and the V segment lost 6 bases, leaving 22 bases of the junction unmatched. The authors amplified TCR beta CDR3 regions from RNA transcripts. RT-PCR with HTBI primers came first, then second-round multiplex PCR. TCRdb re-called the multiplex PCR reads with MiXCR, one entry per CDR3 protein. This sample yields roughly 160,000 distinct CDR3 sequences, of which roughly two fifths are seen a single time; around 8.9% belongs to the top ten. The sample holds many counts of this clonotype.

This receptor was taken from a young man with Graves' ophthalmopathy. The sequencing input was peripheral blood. V is TRBV28 and J is TRBJ2-5; 9 nucleotides match TRBD2. The CDR3 DNA is TGTGCCAGCAGCAATCCGGCGGGAGGGCCAGGAATGGTGGGGGAGACCCAGTACTTC. It specifies CASSNPAGGPGMVGETQYF.